This TCR beta chain was recovered during a study of OX40 agonist ivuxolimab in advanced cancers. About the study as a whole: Ivuxolimab, which targeted the costimulatory receptor OX40 (CD134), was an agonistic, fully human IgG2 monoclonal antibody. Intravenous ivuxolimab was administered to patients every 2 weeks at six dose levels: 0.01, 0.1, 0.3, 1.5, 3 and 10 mg/kg. Of the approximately 50 dose-escalation patients, hepatocellular carcinoma was present in about 19, melanoma in approximately 15, renal cell carcinoma in 9 and head and neck cancer in 9. A male proportion of almost 85% and a mean age of approximately 62 years, ranging from 23 to 79, were recorded for the dose-escalation cohort. Prior anti-PD-1, anti-PD-L1 or anti-CTLA-4 therapy was permitted, and roughly two fifths of dose-escalation patients had received checkpoint inhibitors. Partial responses occurred in three dose-escalation patients: two with cutaneous melanoma and one with hepatocellular carcinoma. The point of sequencing TCRbeta in the periphery was to test whether ivuxolimab changed TCR sequence diversity and drove clonal T-cell expansion. The paper covers the monotherapy dose-escalation part of the phase I ivuxolimab trial, which included N of about 50 patients.

The trial excluded patients who had a history of autoimmune disease or who were on systemic immunosuppression. Peripheral blood for TCR sequencing was collected from all dose cohorts at baseline, on cycle 4 day 1, and on cycle 7 day 1. The samples were taken from a phase I, first-in-human, multicenter, open-label dose-escalation trial of ivuxolimab. Adults with locally advanced or metastatic melanoma, renal cell carcinoma, hepatocellular carcinoma or head and neck squamous cell carcinoma were enrolled in the trial. Before TCR sequencing, CD4+ T cells and CD8+ T cells were sorted from peripheral blood as separate populations. For sequencing of the TCRbeta CDR3 region, genomic DNA was extracted from the sorted cells. The immunoSEQ Assay was used for sequencing of TCRbeta CDR3 regions. TCRdb's version of the immuneACCESS table is confined to in-frame rearrangements and falls short of the full clone set. An unresolved V gene accounts for under half of the shortfall where checked; the remainder is of unknown origin. Counted in this sample were 65,000 to 100,000 clones; roughly 94% of them appeared once. Roughly 9.8% of the sample belongs to the ten largest clones.

Results and caveats for the whole study, not just this receptor: The antigen specificity of the peripheral T cells that underwent clonal expansion was not determined. Low levels of normalized T-cell clonal expansion were also seen in some patients who did not respond. Clonal expansion of both CD4+ and CD8+ blood T cells was observed from baseline to week 6 at doses 0.1 to 3.0 mg/kg. Partial responders in the 0.1-3.0 mg/kg groups had among the lowest normalized peripheral clonal expansion, especially among CD8+ T cells. After ivuxolimab, more expanded clones were found on average in CD8+ T cells than in CD4+ T cells.

The CDR3 measures 14 amino acids from cysteine to phenylalanine. CDR3 DNA is the only sequence kept; it has 42 bases, read in frame from the first base. V is pruned by 3 bases and J by 4 bases, leaving 2 bases of the junction without a gene match. The CDR1 and CDR2 encoded by the germline V gene are LGHNA and YSLEER. A note on this clone: Its target antigen remains unknown. No base quality values were provided; no much bigger clone lies one nucleotide off.

The sample in question was CD4+ or CD8+ T cells sorted from blood, obtained in a trial of the OX40 agonist ivuxolimab. The chain couples TRBV4-3 to TRBJ2-1; 8 of the junction bases match TRBD1. The origin of this receptor is an adult with an advanced solid tumor such as melanoma, head and neck, liver or kidney cancer. The CDR3 here reads CASSQDRAYNEQFF. The bases are TGCGCCAGCAGCCAGGACAGGGCTTACAATGAGCAGTTCTTC.